This T cell receptor beta chain comes out of a study of T cells in women clearing cervical HPV infection (dated by TCRdb to the late 2010s). Concerning the study at large: The cases were 20 to 30 women with histologically confirmed HPV16-related CIN3 or worse, and 2 of those women had invasive cancers. Since only a few of the women had HLA typing available, the possibility that HLA type was acting as a confounder could not be ruled out. A median age of nearly 35 years was observed in cases versus roughly 40 in controls, and no significant differences in baseline characteristics were found. An exploratory proof-of-principle case-control study, nested within the Guanacaste HPV Natural History Study in Costa Rica, was conducted to compare TCR repertoires across cervical HPV16 outcomes. As quality controls, five blinded duplicates were added to each group, bringing the total to 60 or so samples made up of 50 participants and some ten replicates. The parent cohort enrolled about 10,000 women aged 18 or older in Guanacaste, Costa Rica, in about 1993 to 1995 and followed the women for around seven years. Blood from cases was collected at the visit where the lesion was first found, while blood from controls was collected once the infection could no longer be detected. The roughly 25 controls were women who cleared a single incident HPV16 infection within 12 months without developing precancer or cancer. Cases and controls were matched on year of sample collection and on age within five years. Among cases, blood sampling occurred a median of about 160 days after lesion detection, with an interquartile range of roughly 85 to 220 days.

TCR beta CDR3 regions were amplified by multiplex PCR using the immunoSEQ assay from an average of roughly 1,200 ng genomic DNA per sample. The assay corrected primer bias using a complete synthetic TCR repertoire to establish an amplification baseline. Amplicons were sequenced on the Illumina platform. In the authors' own workflow: Sequences were error-corrected by clustering with frequency ratios and a modified nearest-neighbor algorithm and were then analyzed in the immunoSEQ Analyzer with IMGT gene definitions. TCR richness and evenness were averaged over 20 rarefaction repeats at each rarefaction depth, excluding samples with fewer sequences than the depth. Wilcoxon rank sum tests with FDR correction were used to compare V, D and J gene relative abundances between the groups. An intraclass correlation of roughly 96% for TCR richness and an average of around 71% across 66 gene segments were obtained from the blinded duplicates. TCRdb limited this immuneACCESS table to in-frame rearrangements with V and J called. A share of clones is missing; checked studies link under half to unresolved V genes, and the rest is unexplained. V, J and clone size were drawn from that table, and D and trimming were deduced from the DNA. This sample's table carries about 30,000 clones. The top ten clonotypes cover about 6.4% of the sample.

The CDR3 sequence holds 13 residues, the cysteine and phenylalanine included. Sequencing covers 30 bases of the CDR3, shown here with the frame starting at base 1. CDR1 and CDR2, per the germline V gene, are SGHTA and FQGTGA. V is reduced by 4 bases and J by 6 bases, leaving a spacing of 13 bases between them. The investigation overall reported the following: Because of the cross-sectional design, the study could not determine whether the associations came before infection or resulted from infection, and neither effector/memory subsets nor HPV-specific T cells were isolated. TCR repertoire richness was significantly higher in CIN3+ cases than in controls across sequencing depths, while evenness did not differ. Because the number of T cells per sample was unknown, the richness differences could reflect varying T-cell content rather than repertoire biology. Random forest classifiers combining richness and V gene abundances distinguished cases from controls with an estimated AUC of approximately 0.8. TRBV6-7 relative abundance was lower in cases than in controls (0.11% versus 0.16%; Bonferroni P = 0.0008).

Every participant had a single incident cervical HPV16 infection, and prevalent HPV16 infections were excluded. Cervical HPV DNA was detected with MY09/MY11 PCR, and genotyping was done by dot-blot hybridization. Fifteen mL of heparinized blood were centrifuged, and the buffy coat was aliquoted, frozen at -30°C, then stored at -80°C. QIAGEN kits were used to extract genomic DNA from buffy coat specimens. Regarding this clone: Which antigen it targets is not known. The missing CDR3 end, 3 residues past where the read stops, is filled in from the germline J gene.

This receptor chain uses TRBV7-3 and TRBJ2-7; TRBD1 is possibly the D segment (5 matching bases). The material sequenced was blood buffy coat. The source of this sequence is a woman between 18 and 75 years old with a cervical HPV16 infection that either progressed to CIN3+ or cleared (not recorded which). The encoded CDR3 is CASSSRRDGEQYF. CDR3 bases read: TGTGCCAGCAGCTCGCGCAGGGATGGCGAG.